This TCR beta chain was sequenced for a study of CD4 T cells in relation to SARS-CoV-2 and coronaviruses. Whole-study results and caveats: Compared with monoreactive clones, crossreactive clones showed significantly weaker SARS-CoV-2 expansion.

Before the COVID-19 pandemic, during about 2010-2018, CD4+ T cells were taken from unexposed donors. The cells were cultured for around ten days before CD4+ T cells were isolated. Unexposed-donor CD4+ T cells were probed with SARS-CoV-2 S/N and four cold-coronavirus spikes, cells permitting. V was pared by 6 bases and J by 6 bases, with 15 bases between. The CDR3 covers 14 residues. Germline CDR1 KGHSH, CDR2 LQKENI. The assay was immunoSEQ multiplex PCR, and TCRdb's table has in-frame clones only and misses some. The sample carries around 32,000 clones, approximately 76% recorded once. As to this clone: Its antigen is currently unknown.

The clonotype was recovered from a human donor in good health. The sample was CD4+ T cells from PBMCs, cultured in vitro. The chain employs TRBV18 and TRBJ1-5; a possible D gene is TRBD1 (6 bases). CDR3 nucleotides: TGTGCCAGCTCCCGAAGGGGGTCGGTTCAGCCCCAGCATTTT. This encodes CASSRRGSVQPQHF. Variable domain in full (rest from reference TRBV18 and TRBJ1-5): NAGVMQNPRHLVRRRGQEARLRCSPMKGHSHVYWYRQLPEEGLKFMVYLQKENIIDESGMPKERFSAEFPKEGPSILRIQQVVRGDSAAYFCASSRRGSVQPQHFGDGTRLSIL.